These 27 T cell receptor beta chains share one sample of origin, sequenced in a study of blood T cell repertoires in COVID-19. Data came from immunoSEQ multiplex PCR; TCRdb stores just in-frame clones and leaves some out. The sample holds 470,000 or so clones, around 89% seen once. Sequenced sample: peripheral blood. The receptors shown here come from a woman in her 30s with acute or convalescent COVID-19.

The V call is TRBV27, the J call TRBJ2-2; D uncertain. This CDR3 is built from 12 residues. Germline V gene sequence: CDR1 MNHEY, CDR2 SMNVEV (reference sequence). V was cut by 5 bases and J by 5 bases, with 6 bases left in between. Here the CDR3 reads CASSIRTGELFF. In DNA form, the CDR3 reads TGTGCCAGCAGTATCAGGACCGGGGAGCTGTTTTTT.

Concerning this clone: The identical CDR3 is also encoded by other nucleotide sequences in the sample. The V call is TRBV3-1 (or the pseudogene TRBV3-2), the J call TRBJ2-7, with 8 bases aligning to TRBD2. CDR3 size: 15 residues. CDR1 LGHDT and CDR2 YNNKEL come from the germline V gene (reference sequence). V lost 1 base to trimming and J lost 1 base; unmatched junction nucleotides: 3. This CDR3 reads CASSQVPGGSYEQYF. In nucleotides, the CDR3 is TGTGCCAGCAGCCAAGTCCCGGGGGGGTCCTACGAGCAGTACTTC.

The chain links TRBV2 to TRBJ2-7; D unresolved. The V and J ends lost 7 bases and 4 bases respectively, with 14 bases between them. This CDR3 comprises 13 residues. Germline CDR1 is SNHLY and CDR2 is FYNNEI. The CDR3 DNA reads TGTGCCAGCACGGCAGGATACGCGTACGAGCAGTACTTC. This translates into CASTAGYAYEQYF.

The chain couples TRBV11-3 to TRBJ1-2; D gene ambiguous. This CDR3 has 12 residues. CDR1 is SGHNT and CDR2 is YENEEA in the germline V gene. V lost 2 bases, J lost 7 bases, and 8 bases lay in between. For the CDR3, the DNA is TGTGCCAGCAGCTTACAACAGCCTGGCTACACCTTC. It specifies CASSLQQPGYTF.

CDR3 in amino acids: CASSSNLAGGPPRDEQFF. Here the CDR3 DNA reads TGTGCCAGCAGCTCGAATCTAGCGGGGGGCCCGCCTAGGGATGAGCAGTTCTTC. The chain uses TRBV7-2 and TRBJ2-1, with 11 bases matching TRBD2. There are 18 residues in the CDR3. CDR1 is SGHTA and CDR2 is FQGNSA in the germline V gene. V shed 4 bases and J 8 bases; nucleotides not matched to a gene: 16.

The CDR3 DNA sequence: TGTGCCAGCAGTTACGACAGGGAAGGAGAGAACATTCAGTACTTC. Its protein product is CASSYDREGENIQYF. V usage is TRBV6-5 and J usage is TRBJ2-4; 7 nucleotides align to TRBD1. In germline, CDR1 is MNHEY, CDR2 SVGAGI. V gave up 2 bases and J gave up 7 bases; unmatched junction bases: 8. The CDR3 contains 15 residues.

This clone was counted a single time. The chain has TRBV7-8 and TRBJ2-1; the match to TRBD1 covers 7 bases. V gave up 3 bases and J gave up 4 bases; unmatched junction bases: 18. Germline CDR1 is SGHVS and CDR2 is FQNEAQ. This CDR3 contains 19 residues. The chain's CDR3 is CASSFVVLPDREGYNEQFF. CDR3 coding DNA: TGTGCCAGCAGCTTCGTGGTCCTTCCCGACAGGGAAGGGTACAATGAGCAGTTCTTC. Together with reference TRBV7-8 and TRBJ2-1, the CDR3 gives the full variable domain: GAGVSQSPRYKVAKRGQDVALRCDPISGHVSLFWYQQALGQGPEFLTYFQNEAQLDKSGLPSDRFFAERPEGSVSTLKIQRTQQEDSAVYLCASSFVVLPDREGYNEQFFGPGTRLTVL.

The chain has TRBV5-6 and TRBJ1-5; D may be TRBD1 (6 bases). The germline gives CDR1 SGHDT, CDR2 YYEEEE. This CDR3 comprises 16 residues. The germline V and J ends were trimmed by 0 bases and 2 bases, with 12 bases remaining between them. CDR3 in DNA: TGTGCCAGCAGCTTGGGGGCGGGGGCCGGCAATCAGCCCCAGCATTTT. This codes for CASSLGAGAGNQPQHF.

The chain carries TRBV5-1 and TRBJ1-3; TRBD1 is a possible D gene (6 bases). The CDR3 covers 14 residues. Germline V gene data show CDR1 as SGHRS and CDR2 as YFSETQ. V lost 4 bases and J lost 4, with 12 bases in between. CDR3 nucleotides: TGCGCCAGCAGCCCAATAACAGGGGGAAACACCATATATTTT. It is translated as CASSPITGGNTIYF.

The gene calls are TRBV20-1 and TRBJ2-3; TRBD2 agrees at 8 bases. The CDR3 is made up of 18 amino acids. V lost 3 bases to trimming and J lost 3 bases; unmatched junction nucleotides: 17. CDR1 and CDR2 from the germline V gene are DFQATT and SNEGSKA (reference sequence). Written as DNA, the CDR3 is TGCAGTGCTAGTGGAGGCGGCGGCGGGGCGGGAGGAACAGATACGCAGTATTTT. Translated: CSASGGGGGAGGTDTQYF.

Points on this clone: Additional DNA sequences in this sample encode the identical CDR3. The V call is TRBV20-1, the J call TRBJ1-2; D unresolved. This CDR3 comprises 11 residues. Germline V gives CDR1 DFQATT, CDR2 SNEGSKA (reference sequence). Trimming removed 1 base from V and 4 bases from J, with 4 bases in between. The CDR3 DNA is TGCAGTGCTAGAGCAGGCTATGGCTACACCTTC. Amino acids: CSARAGYGYTF.

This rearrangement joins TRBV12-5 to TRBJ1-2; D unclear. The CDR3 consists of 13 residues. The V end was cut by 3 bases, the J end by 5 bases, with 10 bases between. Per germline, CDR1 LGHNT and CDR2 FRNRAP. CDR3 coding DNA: TGTGCTAGTGGTTTTTCCCAGGTTTATGGCTACACCTTC. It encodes CASGFSQVYGYTF. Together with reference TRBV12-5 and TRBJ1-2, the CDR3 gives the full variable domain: DARVTQTPRHKVTEMGQEVTMRCQPILGHNTVFWYRQTMMQGLELLAYFRNRAPLDDSGMPKDRFSAEMPDATLATLKIQPSEPRDSAVYFCASGFSQVYGYTFGSGTRLTVV.

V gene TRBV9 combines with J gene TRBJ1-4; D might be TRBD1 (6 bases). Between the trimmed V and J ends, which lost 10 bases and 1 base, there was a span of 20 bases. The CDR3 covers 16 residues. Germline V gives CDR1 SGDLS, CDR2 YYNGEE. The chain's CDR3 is CARGGGGGGTNEKLFF. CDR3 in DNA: TGTGCCCGCGGCGGGGGGGGCGGGGGAACTAATGAAAAACTGTTTTTT. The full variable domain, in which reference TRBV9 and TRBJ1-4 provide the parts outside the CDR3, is DSGVTQTPKHLITATGQRVTLRCSPRSGDLSVYWYQQSLDQGLQFLIQYYNGEERAKGNILERFSAQQFPDLHSELNLSSLELGDSALYFCARGGGGGGTNEKLFFGSGTQLSVL.

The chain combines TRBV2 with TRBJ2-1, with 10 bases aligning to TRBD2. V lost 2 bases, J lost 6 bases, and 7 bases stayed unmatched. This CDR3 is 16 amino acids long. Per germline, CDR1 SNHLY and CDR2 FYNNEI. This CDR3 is CASSETVAGGPNEQFF. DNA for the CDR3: TGTGCCAGCAGTGAAACGGTAGCGGGGGGCCCCAATGAGCAGTTCTTC.

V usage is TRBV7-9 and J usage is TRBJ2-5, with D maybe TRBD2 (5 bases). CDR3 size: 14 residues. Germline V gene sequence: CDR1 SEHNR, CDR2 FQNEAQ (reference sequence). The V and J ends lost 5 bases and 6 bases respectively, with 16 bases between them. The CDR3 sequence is CASSDLGDVKTQYF. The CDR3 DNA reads TGTGCCAGCAGCGACCTCGGGGATGTAAAGACCCAGTACTTC. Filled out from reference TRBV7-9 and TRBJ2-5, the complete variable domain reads DTGVSQNPRHKITKRGQNVTFRCDPISEHNRLYWYRQTLGQGPEFLTYFQNEAQLEKSRLLSDRFSAERPKGSFSTLEIQRTEQGDSAMYLCASSDLGDVKTQYFGPGTRLLVL.

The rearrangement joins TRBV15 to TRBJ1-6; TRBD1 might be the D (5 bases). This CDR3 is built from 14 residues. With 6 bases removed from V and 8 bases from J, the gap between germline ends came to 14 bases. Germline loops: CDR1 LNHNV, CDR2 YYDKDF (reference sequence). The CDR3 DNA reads TGTGCCACCAGAGAGCAGGGATATTATTCACCCCTCCACTTT. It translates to CATREQGYYSPLHF.

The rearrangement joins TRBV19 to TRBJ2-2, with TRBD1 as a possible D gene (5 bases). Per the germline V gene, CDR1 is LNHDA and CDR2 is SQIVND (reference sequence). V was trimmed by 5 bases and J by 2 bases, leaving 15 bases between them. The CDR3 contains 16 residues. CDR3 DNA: TGTGCCAGTAGTTGGAACCGACAGAGTAACACCGGGGAGCTGTTTTTT. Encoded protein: CASSWNRQSNTGELFF.

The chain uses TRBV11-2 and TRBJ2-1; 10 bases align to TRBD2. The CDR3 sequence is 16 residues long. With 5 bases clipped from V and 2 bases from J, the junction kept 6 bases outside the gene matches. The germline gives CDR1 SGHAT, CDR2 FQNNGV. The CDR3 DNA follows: TGTGCCAGCAGCACTCTAGCGGGGGATCCCTACAATGAGCAGTTCTTC. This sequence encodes CASSTLAGDPYNEQFF.

Written as DNA, the CDR3 is TGTGCCAGCAGTTACCCCGACAGGGGAGAGGATGAAAAACTGTTTTTT. This sequence encodes CASSYPDRGEDEKLFF. This chain joins TRBV6-5 and TRBJ1-4, with 8 bases identical to TRBD1. The CDR3 covers 16 residues. After removal of 2 bases from V and 6 bases from J, the junction contained 8 bases not matched to a gene. Germline V gene lookup returns CDR1 MNHEY and CDR2 SVGAGI.

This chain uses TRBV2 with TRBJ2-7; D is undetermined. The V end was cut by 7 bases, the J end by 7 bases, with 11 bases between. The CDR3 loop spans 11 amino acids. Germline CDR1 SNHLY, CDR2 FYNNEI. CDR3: CASTTVREQYF. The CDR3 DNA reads TGTGCCAGCACTACCGTCCGGGAGCAGTACTTC.

CDR3 sequence: CASRTGGITEAFF. Here the CDR3 DNA reads TGTGCCAGTAGAACCGGCGGAATCACTGAAGCTTTCTTT. The chain recombines TRBV19 with TRBJ1-1, with D unresolved. The CDR3 is 13 residues long. Trimming cost V 6 bases and J 4 bases, with 12 bases left between them. Germline V gene data show CDR1 as LNHDA and CDR2 as SQIVND (reference sequence).

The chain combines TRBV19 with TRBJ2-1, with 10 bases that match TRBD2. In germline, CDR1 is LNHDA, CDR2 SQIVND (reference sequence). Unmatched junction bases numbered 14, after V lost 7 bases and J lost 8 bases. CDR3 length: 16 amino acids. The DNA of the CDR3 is TGTGCCAGTAATCTAGCGGGGGCCTTACCTTTAGATGAGCAGTTCTTC. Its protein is CASNLAGALPLDEQFF.

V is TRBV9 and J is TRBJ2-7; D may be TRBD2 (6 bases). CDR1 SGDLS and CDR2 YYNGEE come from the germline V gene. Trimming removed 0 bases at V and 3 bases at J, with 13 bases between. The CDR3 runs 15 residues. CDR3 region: CASSVGDSTSYEQYF. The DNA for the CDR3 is TGTGCCAGCAGCGTAGGGGACTCGACAAGCTACGAGCAGTACTTC.

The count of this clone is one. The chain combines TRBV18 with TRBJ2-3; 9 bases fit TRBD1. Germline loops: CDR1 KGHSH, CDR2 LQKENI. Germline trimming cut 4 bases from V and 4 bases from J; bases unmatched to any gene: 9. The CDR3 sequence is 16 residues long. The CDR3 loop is CASSLYRDRVPDTQYF. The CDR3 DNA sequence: TGTGCCAGCTCACTATACCGGGACAGGGTACCAGATACGCAGTATTTT.

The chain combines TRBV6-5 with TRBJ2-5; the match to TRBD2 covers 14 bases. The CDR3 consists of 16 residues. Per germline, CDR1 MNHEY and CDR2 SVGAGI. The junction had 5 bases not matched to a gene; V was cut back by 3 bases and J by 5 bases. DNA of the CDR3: TGTGCCAGCAGTTATAGACTAGCGGGGGGGCCGGAGACCCAGTACTTC. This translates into CASSYRLAGGPETQYF.

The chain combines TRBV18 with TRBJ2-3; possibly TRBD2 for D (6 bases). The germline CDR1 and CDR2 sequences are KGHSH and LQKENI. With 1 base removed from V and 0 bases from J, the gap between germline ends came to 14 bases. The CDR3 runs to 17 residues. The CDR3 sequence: CASSPRQTGESTDTQYF. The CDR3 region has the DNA TGTGCCAGCTCACCACGGCAAACGGGGGAGAGCACAGATACGCAGTATTTT.

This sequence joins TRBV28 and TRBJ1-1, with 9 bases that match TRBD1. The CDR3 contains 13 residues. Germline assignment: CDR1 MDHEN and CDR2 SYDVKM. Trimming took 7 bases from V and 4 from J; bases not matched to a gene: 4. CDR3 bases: TGTGCCAGCACCGTGACAGGGGGCACTGAAGCTTTCTTT. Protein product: CASTVTGGTEAFF.